This TCR beta chain came from a study of patients and donors after allogeneic stem cell transplantation. In TCRdb, the RT-PCR reads were re-called with MiXCR into one record per CDR3 protein. The sample includes over 400,000 distinct CDR3 sequences, 15% to 20% of them seen just once. Trimming cost V 5 bases and J 3 bases; bases outside gene matches: 6. The V gene's germline CDR1 is SGHRS and CDR2 YFSETQ. CDR3 length: 14 amino acids. The sequence came from a human donor who was either an allogeneic HSCT recipient or a stem cell or donor lymphocyte infusion donor (not recorded which). It is not recorded whose cells these are; they may come from a transplant donor. The sequencing input was blood, either unsorted or a sorted T cell fraction (not recorded which). The V and J genes are TRBV5-1 and TRBJ2-7, with TRBD1 identical over 9 bases. The CDR3 loop is CASSSDRGVYEQYF. CDR3 coding DNA: TGCGCCAGCAGTTCGGACAGGGGAGTCTACGAGCAGTACTTC.